This T cell receptor (beta chain) was retrieved from a study of CD8+ T cells in alopecia areata. Treatment here: oral pan-JAK inhibitor, 5-10 mg twice daily. The CDR3 runs to 14 residues. Trimming took 5 bases from V and 3 from J; bases not matched to a gene: 7. Looked up from germline, CDR1 is SGHTA and CDR2 is FQGTGA. Reverse transcribed after extraction, RNA yielded cDNA as the sequencing template. Clones were read by immunoSEQ multiplex PCR, and TCRdb kept only the in-frame ones, dropping some. The table lists approximately 210,000 clones, approximately 56% of them singletons, with less than 3.5% in the top ten.

The sequence came from a human donor with alopecia areata. The specimen was CD4+ T cells sorted from blood, collected at week 4, from a patient treated with tofacitinib. This rearrangement joins TRBV7-3 to TRBJ2-7; 7 positions match TRBD2. CDR3: CASSQWAGDYEQYF. The CDR3, as DNA: TGTGCCAGCAGCCAATGGGCGGGGGACTACGAGCAGTACTTC.